Each of the 24 T cell receptor beta chains below was sequenced from the same sample in a study of blood T cell repertoires in COVID-19. Clones were read by immunoSEQ multiplex PCR, and TCRdb kept only the in-frame ones, dropping some. Of some 81,000 clones listed, more than 90% were seen once; the top ten hold approximately 4.2%. The sample comprised peripheral blood. The receptors stem from a human donor with active COVID-19. The donor label of this sample is uncertain.

This chain links TRBV11-2 with TRBJ2-7, with TRBD1 matching over 9 bases. The V segment lost 5 bases and the J segment 6 bases; nucleotides outside the gene matches: 11. Germline CDR1 reads SGHAT; CDR2 reads FQNNGV. CDR3 length: 15 residues. The CDR3 DNA reads as TGTGCCAGCAGCCCCAAAGGGACAGGGTGGTCCGAGCAGTACTTC. It codes for CASSPKGTGWSEQYF.

The chain joins TRBV7-9 to TRBJ1-2; 10 nucleotides match TRBD1. V lost 5 bases to trimming and J lost 11 bases; unmatched junction nucleotides: 5. The CDR3 extends over 12 amino acids. CDR1 is SEHNR, CDR2 FQNEAQ, per germline (reference sequence). The CDR3 sequence: CASSIDRGRYTF. CDR3 coding DNA: TGTGCCAGCAGCATAGACAGGGGGCGGTACACCTTC.

This rearrangement joins TRBV6-5 to TRBJ1-2; no clear D gene. Per the germline V gene, CDR1 is MNHEY and CDR2 is SVGAGI. This CDR3 has 13 residues. V lost 5 bases and J 1 base, leaving 8 bases between the germline ends. The CDR3 loop reads CASSRALNYGYTF. For the CDR3, the DNA is TGTGCCAGCAGTCGCGCGCTTAACTATGGCTACACCTTC.

The chain links TRBV13 to TRBJ2-2, with D maybe TRBD2 (6 bases). V was clipped by 5 bases and J by 0 bases, with 13 bases between them. This CDR3 is built from 16 residues. CDR1 and CDR2 (germline): PRHDT, FYEKMQ (reference sequence). CDR3 DNA: TGTGCCAGCAGCGCGCGACTAGGGGCGAACACCGGGGAGCTGTTTTTT. Its translation: CASSARLGANTGELFF.

The chain is built from TRBV15 and TRBJ2-3; no clear D. This CDR3 spans 13 amino acids. CDR1 and CDR2 (germline): LNHNV, YYDKDF (reference sequence). Trimming pared 0 bases from V and 6 bases from J, leaving 7 bases between. Here the CDR3 reads CATSRDLRDTQYF. Here the CDR3 DNA reads TGTGCCACCAGCAGAGATTTGAGGGATACGCAGTATTTT.

The rearrangement links TRBV7-8 to TRBJ2-3; TRBD1 matches at 7 bases. Germline CDR1 is SGHVS and CDR2 is FQNEAQ. This CDR3 comprises 16 residues. J was trimmed by 2 bases and V by 5 bases; bases with no gene match: 10. CDR3 sequence: CASSQTTGVVTDTQYF. The DNA for the CDR3 is TGTGCCAGCAGCCAAACAACAGGGGTTGTCACAGATACGCAGTATTTT.

This clone has just one count. The rearrangement links TRBV7-6 to TRBJ1-3; D gene unclear. The CDR3 sequence is 14 residues long. CDR1 and CDR2 (germline): SGHVS, FNYEAQ. The V end lost 5 bases, the J end lost 0 bases, and 8 bases lay between the germline ends. DNA of the CDR3: TGTGCCAGCAGCGGCGGTACCTCTGGAAACACCATATATTTT. This encodes CASSGGTSGNTIYF.

This sequence joins TRBV27 and TRBJ2-7, with a tentative D call TRBD2 (5 bases). CDR1 is MNHEY and CDR2 is SMNVEV in the germline V gene (reference sequence). With 3 bases removed from V and 2 bases from J, the gap between germline ends came to 8 bases. The CDR3 has 13 amino acids. The DNA for the CDR3 is TGTGCCAGCAGTTTTAGGGAGACCTACGAGCAGTACTTC. Translated, it gives CASSFRETYEQYF.

J is TRBJ2-4 and V is TRBV19, with 8 nucleotides matching TRBD1. The junction had 13 bases not matched to a gene; V was cut back by 0 bases and J by 0 bases. Germline assignment: CDR1 LNHDA and CDR2 SQIVND (reference sequence). This CDR3 is 20 amino acids long. In DNA form, the CDR3 reads TGTGCCAGTAGTATAGAAAGGGACAGGCGAATAACACTAGCCAAAAACATTCAGTACTTC. Its translation is CASSIERDRRITLAKNIQYF.

This chain connects TRBV7-9 to TRBJ2-7, with D possibly being TRBD1 (5 bases). The germline V and J ends were trimmed by 5 bases and 3 bases, with 14 bases remaining between them. The V gene's germline CDR1 is SEHNR and CDR2 FQNEAQ (reference sequence). The CDR3 runs 14 residues. In nucleotides, the CDR3 is TGTGCCAGCAGCATGAATACTCAGGGCTACGAGCAGTACTTC. It encodes CASSMNTQGYEQYF.

This clone was picked up one time. The genes are TRBV5-6 and TRBJ1-1; TRBD1 agrees at 7 bases. CDR1 and CDR2 (germline): SGHDT, YYEEEE. J gave up 0 bases and V 3 bases, and 8 bases lay outside the gene matches. The CDR3 is 16 amino acids. CDR3 in amino acids: CASSSPQGWMNTEAFF. In nucleotides, the CDR3 is TGTGCCAGCAGCTCGCCACAGGGGTGGATGAACACTGAAGCTTTCTTT.

This chain uses TRBV4-1 with TRBJ2-6, with D perhaps matching TRBD1 (5 bases). Trimming took off 1 base at V and 1 base at J, with 8 bases between the two ends. The CDR3 extends over 16 amino acids. Germline V CDR1 and CDR2: MGHRA, YSYEKL. CDR3 bases: TGCGCCAGCAGCCAAGGACAGCCTTCTGGGGCCAACGTCCTGACTTTC. Protein sequence: CASSQGQPSGANVLTF.

The chain is built from TRBV6-2 or TRBV6-3 and TRBJ1-6; D perhaps matches TRBD1 (5 bases). Germline V gives CDR1 MNHEY, CDR2 SVGEGT. The CDR3 sequence is 15 residues long. Trimming stripped 2 bases from V and 1 base from J, with 6 bases between. The chain's CDR3 is CASSYKGSYNSPLHF. The CDR3 nucleotides are TGTGCCAGCAGTTACAAGGGGTCCTATAATTCACCCCTCCACTTT.

This clone was recorded once. V and J are TRBV7-2 and TRBJ2-3, with D hard to call. The length of the CDR3 is 14 residues. V lost 0 bases and J 6 bases, leaving 10 bases between the germline ends. Germline V CDR1 and CDR2: SGHTA, FQGNSA. For the CDR3, the DNA is TGTGCCAGCAGCTTAGCTTTCGGGTCCGATACGCAGTATTTT. Translated: CASSLAFGSDTQYF.

This clone has just one count. This CDR3 is CASSGTGANSPLHF. Here the CDR3 DNA reads TGTGCCAGCAGCGGGACAGGGGCTAATTCACCCCTCCACTTT. This chain uses TRBV9 with TRBJ1-6; 9 bases map to TRBD1. CDR1 is SGDLS and CDR2 is YYNGEE in the germline V gene. Trimming took 3 bases from V and 6 from J; bases not matched to a gene: 1. The CDR3 is made up of 14 amino acids.

J is TRBJ1-4 and V is TRBV28, with D hard to call. Trimming removed 3 bases from V and 4 bases from J, with 12 bases in between. CDR1 and CDR2 (germline): MDHEN, SYDVKM. This CDR3 is built from 15 residues. The CDR3 sequence is CASSFSWAVNEKLFF. In nucleotides, the CDR3 is TGTGCCAGCAGTTTTAGTTGGGCAGTTAATGAAAAACTGTTTTTT.

This clone was seen just once. The rearrangement links TRBV5-1 to TRBJ2-2; 11 bases map to TRBD2. Trimming cost V 2 bases and J 6 bases; bases outside gene matches: 6. Germline CDR1 SGHRS, CDR2 YFSETQ. This CDR3 is built from 16 residues. CDR3 region: CASSFTSGSRSGELFF. The CDR3 bases are TGCGCCAGCAGCTTTACTAGCGGGAGCAGGTCCGGGGAGCTGTTTTTT.

The chain links TRBV7-8 to TRBJ2-5; 7 bases fit TRBD2. Germline trimming cut 5 bases from V and 6 bases from J; bases unmatched to any gene: 15. The germline V gene has CDR1 SGHVS and CDR2 FQNEAQ. The CDR3 sequence is 16 residues long. Here the CDR3 reads CASSVDRAQRGKTQYF. In DNA form, the CDR3 reads TGTGCCAGCAGCGTAGACCGGGCCCAGCGGGGAAAGACCCAGTACTTC. Based on the CDR3 plus reference TRBV7-8 and TRBJ2-5, the full variable domain is GAGVSQSPRYKVAKRGQDVALRCDPISGHVSLFWYQQALGQGPEFLTYFQNEAQLDKSGLPSDRFFAERPEGSVSTLKIQRTQQEDSAVYLCASSVDRAQRGKTQYFGPGTRLLVL.

The chain couples TRBV18 to TRBJ2-1; 11 nucleotides match TRBD2. The CDR3 sequence is 15 residues long. Germline trimming cut 4 bases from V and 5 bases from J; bases unmatched to any gene: 4. Looked up from germline, CDR1 is KGHSH and CDR2 is LQKENI. The DNA for the CDR3 is TGTGCCAGCTCACTTCTAGCGGGAGGAGACAATGAGCAGTTCTTC. Its protein product is CASSLLAGGDNEQFF. The full variable domain, in which reference TRBV18 and TRBJ2-1 provide the parts outside the CDR3, is NAGVMQNPRHLVRRRGQEARLRCSPMKGHSHVYWYRQLPEEGLKFMVYLQKENIIDESGMPKERFSAEFPKEGPSILRIQQVVRGDSAAYFCASSLLAGGDNEQFFGPGTRLTVL.

The chain employs TRBV5-4 and TRBJ1-2; weak D call: TRBD1 (5 bases). Per the germline V gene, CDR1 is SGHNT and CDR2 is YYREEE (reference sequence). The CDR3 covers 15 residues. The V end lost 3 bases, the J end lost 8 bases, and 20 bases lay between the germline ends. The CDR3 protein is CASSSLDRGSRGYTF. Here the CDR3 DNA reads TGTGCCAGCAGCTCGCTTGATCGGGGGTCAAGGGGCTACACCTTC.

This sequence joins TRBV5-1 and TRBJ1-1; perhaps TRBD1 as D (6 bases). Deletions cut 0 bases from V and 3 bases from J, with 15 bases between. Per germline, CDR1 SGHRS and CDR2 YFSETQ. The CDR3 has 16 residues. For the CDR3, the DNA is TGCGCCAGCAGCTTGGTTGGGGGCCGGCACGACACTGAAGCTTTCTTT. Translating gives CASSLVGGRHDTEAFF.

The gene calls are TRBV25-1 and TRBJ1-1; D gene unclear. Looked up from germline, CDR1 is MGHDK and CDR2 is SYGVNS. V was clipped by 6 bases and J by 6 bases, with 14 bases between them. The CDR3 is made up of 13 amino acids. The CDR3, as DNA: TGTGCCAGCAGCCACCCTGGGAGGCCTGAAGCTTTCTTT. This sequence encodes CASSHPGRPEAFF.

This chain links TRBV5-4 with TRBJ1-2; 10 bases are a match to TRBD1. The germline V gene has CDR1 SGHNT and CDR2 YYREEE (reference sequence). V lost 4 bases and J lost 4; bases outside the gene matches: 10. The CDR3 consists of 16 residues. CDR3 amino acids: CASSTTGGPGLYGYTF. DNA for the CDR3: TGTGCCAGCAGCACGACAGGGGGCCCAGGCCTCTATGGCTACACCTTC.

This chain uses TRBV4-1 with TRBJ1-5, with 7 bases matching TRBD1. The germline V gene has CDR1 MGHRA and CDR2 YSYEKL. CDR3 length: 16 amino acids. Unmatched junction bases numbered 10, after V lost 4 bases and J lost 4 bases. This CDR3 is CASSLAVTGANQPQHF. As DNA, the CDR3 is TGCGCCAGCAGCCTGGCCGTCACAGGGGCAAATCAGCCCCAGCATTTT.